These T cell receptor beta chains were read from a single sample in a study of blood T cells in healthy people across ages. TCRdb re-derived calls from the 5' RACE reads in MiXCR, one entry per CDR3 protein. The sample has over a million distinct CDR3 sequences, more than 35% seen once. Sequencing was carried out using blood. These receptors were collected from a woman aged 60 to 75 in good health. Each CDR3 is given with its conserved first and last residue. D genes are given only for firm matches. Expanded clones get a size class; other rows say once, few or many, or leave the size out.

>-|TRBJ2-3|TRBV6-4|-
TGTGCCAGCAGTGCCGCGGGCCCTTACCCAGATACGCAGTATTTT
CASSAAGPYPDTQYF
>-|TRBJ2-1|TRBV20-1|-
TGCAGTGCTAGGGGCCTAACTACCTACAATGAGCAGTTCTTC
CSARGLTTYNEQFF
>-|TRBJ2-3|TRBV14|once
TGTGCCAGCAGCCAAGGACTAGAGGCCTTGACTAGCACAGATACGCAGTATTTT
CASSQGLEALTSTDTQYF
>-|TRBJ2-1|TRBV24-1|once
TGTGCCACCAGTGATTTGGGTTTCAATGAGCAGTTCTTC
CATSDLGFNEQFF
>TRBD1|TRBJ2-7|TRBV14|-
TGTGCCAGCAGACCCCGACAGGGGTTATCCTACGAGCAGTACTTC
CASRPRQGLSYEQYF
>-|TRBJ2-4|TRBV20-1|-
TGCAGTGCTAACAGGGACTTTCCGAAAAACATTCAGTACTTC
CSANRDFPKNIQYF
>-|TRBJ2-3|TRBV5-1|-
TGCGCCAGCAGCCGTGCTGGGAGTTCAGATACGCAGTATTTT
CASSRAGSSDTQYF
>-|TRBJ2-7|TRBV2|few
TGTGCCAGCACTGGACAACTTCTCGAGCAGTACTTC
CASTGQLLEQYF
>TRBD1|TRBJ2-4|TRBV25-1|-
TGTGCCAGCAACCAGGGGGCGGACATTCAGTACTTC
CASNQGADIQYF
>-|TRBJ2-5|TRBV10-3|few
TGTGCCATCAAGGGGGTGCAGGGTAACCAAGAGACCCAGTACTTC
CAIKGVQGNQETQYF
>-|TRBJ2-3|TRBV20-1|once
TGCAGTGCTAAAATCCAACGGATCACAGATACGCAGTATTTT
CSAKIQRITDTQYF
>-|TRBJ2-1|TRBV5-1|-
TGCGCCAGCAGTTTGGTTCTAGTTGGTGAGCAGTTCTTC
CASSLVLVGEQFF
>TRBD1|TRBJ1-2|TRBV10-3|once
TGTGCCATCAGTGAGTCGACTCAGGGGGCTGGTGGCTACACCTTC
CAISESTQGAGGYTF
>-|TRBJ2-7|TRBV6-6|-
TGTGCCAGCAGTTACTTAAAACAGGGCCACGAGCAGTACTTC
CASSYLKQGHEQYF
>-|TRBJ2-1|TRBV20-1|-
TGCAGTGCTAGAAAATGGACTACTGAGCAGTTCTTC
CSARKWTTEQFF
>TRBD2|TRBJ2-7|TRBV29-1|-
TGCAGCGCCTCACTAGCGGGACGCCCCCTCACCTACAATGAGCAGTACTTC
CSASLAGRPLTYNEQYF
>-|TRBJ1-1|TRBV5-1|-
TGCGCCAGCAGCTTGGGGAACACTAGGGGATTGAACACTGAAGCTTTCTTT
CASSLGNTRGLNTEAFF
>-|TRBJ2-3|TRBV5-1|-
TGCGCCAGCAGCTTGGTGGGGCATTCCACAGATACGCAGTATTTT
CASSLVGHSTDTQYF
>-|TRBJ2-4|TRBV27|once
TGTGCCAGCAGTTTATCAGGGAAGGGGGAAAACATTCAGTACTTC
CASSLSGKGENIQYF
>-|TRBJ2-1|TRBV7-2|-
TGTGCCAGCAGCCTGGGGACTCCTAGGGTTAATGAGCAGTTCTTC
CASSLGTPRVNEQFF
>TRBD2|TRBJ2-5|TRBV6-6|-
TGTGCCAGCAACTCCCCGGGACTAGCGGACCAAGAGACCCAGTACTTC
CASNSPGLADQETQYF
>-|TRBJ1-2|TRBV29-1|-
TGCAGCGTTGACGGTGGGAGAGCTAACTATGGCTACACCTTC
CSVDGGRANYGYTF
>-|TRBJ2-5|TRBV12-5|-
TGTGCTAGTGGTTTGGCCCTACTAGCAGGGAAGGGTGAGCAGTACTTC
CASGLALLAGKGEQYF
>-|TRBJ2-1|TRBV5-1|-
TGCGCCAGCAGCTTGGGGACCCTCCGAGCAGAAGATGGGCAGTTCTTC
CASSLGTLRAEDGQFF
>TRBD2|TRBJ2-1|TRBV4-2|few
TGTGCCAGCAGCCAAGATCGGGAGGCTGAGCAGTTCTTC
CASSQDREAEQFF
>TRBD2|TRBJ2-7|TRBV7-9|-
TGTGCCAGCAGCTATTCCCCGGGACTAGCGACCCGGACCTACGAGCAGTACTTC
CASSYSPGLATRTYEQYF
>-|TRBJ1-1|TRBV7-3|-
TGTGCCAGCAGCTTAACGGGATCCCAAGTAGTTTTCTTT
CASSLTGSQVVFF
>-|TRBJ2-3|TRBV6-5|few
TGTGCCAGCAGTTTGACGGGAGAGGGGACAGATACGCAGTATTTT
CASSLTGEGTDTQYF
>TRBD2|TRBJ2-6|TRBV4-2|few
TGTGCCAGCAGCCAAGAACTAACGGGACTAGCCTCTGGGGCCAACGTCCTGACTTTC
CASSQELTGLASGANVLTF
>TRBD1|TRBJ2-1|TRBV27|-
TGTGCCAGCAGTTTTTGGACAGGGGGCCAACAAGGGGGAGGAAGCAAGCAGTTCTTC
CASSFWTGGQQGGGSKQFF
>TRBD1|TRBJ1-6|TRBV27|-
TGTGCCAGCAGACGGACGCCTACAGGGACAGCCAATTCACCCCTCCACTTT
CASRRTPTGTANSPLHF
>-|TRBJ2-1|TRBV27|-
TGTGCCAGCAGTTTACAGCGGACCTACAATGGGCAGTTCTTC
CASSLQRTYNGQFF
>-|TRBJ1-2|TRBV5-1|-
TGCGCCAGCAGTATCACTGACAGTAGCTATGGCTACACCTTC
CASSITDSSYGYTF
>TRBD2|TRBJ2-3|TRBV6-1|-
TGTGCCAGCAGCCAAATACCCCCCCGGCTAGCGGTTAGCACAGATACGCAGTATTTT
CASSQIPPRLAVSTDTQYF
>-|TRBJ2-3|TRBV5-5|-
TGTGCCAGCAGCTTGGGCAGGGGGGCAGATACGCAGTATTTT
CASSLGRGADTQYF
>TRBD2|TRBJ2-1|TRBV29-1|many
TGCAGCGTTGCCGGGGGGGGACTAGCGGGACACAATGAGCAGTTCTTC
CSVAGGGLAGHNEQFF
>-|TRBJ2-1|TRBV6-5|-
TGTGCCAGCGGCGCCCTAGGGTTCGGTGAGCAGTTCTTC
CASGALGFGEQFF
>-|TRBJ2-7|TRBV6-6|-
TGTGCCAGCAGCCCGATCCAGTCGAGCTCCTACGAGCAGTACTTC
CASSPIQSSSYEQYF
>-|TRBJ1-2|TRBV20-1|-
TGCAGTGCTAGATCGGGGTCAGAGACCTATGGCTACACCTTC
CSARSGSETYGYTF
>-|TRBJ2-5|TRBV11-2|-
TGTGCCAGCAGCTTAGTTGGCGGATCTATCGAGACCCAGTACTTC
CASSLVGGSIETQYF
>-|TRBJ1-4|TRBV21-1|few
TGTGCCAGCAGCCGACCCGGGCAAGCAACTAATGAAAAACTGTTTTTT
CASSRPGQATNEKLFF
>TRBD2|TRBJ2-7|TRBV7-2|-
TGTGCCAGCAGCTTAGGGCGTAGCGGGGCCGAGCAGTACTTC
CASSLGRSGAEQYF
>-|TRBJ2-6|TRBV24-1|-
TGTGCCACCAGGGACTCCCCGGGTAGCTCTGGGGCCAACGTCCTGACTTTC
CATRDSPGSSGANVLTF
>-|TRBJ2-1|TRBV6-6|-
TGTGCCAGCACCCCTCGGGGTTATTACAATGAGCAGTTCTTC
CASTPRGYYNEQFF
>-|TRBJ1-5|TRBV7-9|-
TGTGCCAGCAGCCCGTTAGGGGTTAGCAATCAGCCCCAGCATTTT
CASSPLGVSNQPQHF
>TRBD2|TRBJ2-1|TRBV6-5|-
TGTGCCAGCAGTTACGCCCGTGGGACTAGCGGGAGTTGGGTCGATGAGCAGTTCTTC
CASSYARGTSGSWVDEQFF
>TRBD1|TRBJ1-1|TRBV7-2|once
TGTGCCAGCGGCTTACGGACAGGGAAGACTGAAGCTTTCTTT
CASGLRTGKTEAFF
>TRBD1|TRBJ2-1|TRBV24-1|-
TGTGCCACCAGTGATGATGGACAGGGATCCTACAATGAGCAGTTCTTC
CATSDDGQGSYNEQFF
>TRBD1|TRBJ2-3|TRBV7-2|many
TGTGCCAGCAGCTTAGTAGGGTTGAGGGACAGGAAACGCACAGATACGCAGTATTTT
CASSLVGLRDRKRTDTQYF
>-|TRBJ2-7|TRBV6-1|few
TGTGCCAGCAGCCTGAACGGACGCGAGCAGTACTTC
CASSLNGREQYF
>-|TRBJ2-3|TRBV6-6|few
TGTGCCAGCAGTTACTCTAGCGGAAGATCAGATACGCAGTATTTT
CASSYSSGRSDTQYF
>-|TRBJ2-5|TRBV3-1|-
TGTGCCAGCAGCCCCAAAGGGGACCTAGGGACCCAGTACTTC
CASSPKGDLGTQYF
>TRBD2|TRBJ2-5|TRBV5-6|-
TGTGCCAGCAGCTTCCTTCGGTCGAGCGGGAGGAATCAAGAGACCCAGTACTTC
CASSFLRSSGRNQETQYF
>-|TRBJ2-1|TRBV20-1|few
TGCAGTGCTAGAGAAGGGTCCGATAACTACAATGAGCAGTTCTTC
CSAREGSDNYNEQFF
>TRBD2|TRBJ2-3|TRBV19|-
TGTGCCAGTAGTATAGCTAGCGGGAGATCGGATGTCACAGATACGCAGTATTTT
CASSIASGRSDVTDTQYF
>TRBD1|TRBJ2-5|TRBV10-3|-
TGTGCCATCAAAACGGACAGGGGCCAATTCGAGACCCAGTACTTC
CAIKTDRGQFETQYF
>TRBD2|TRBJ2-1|TRBV20-1|-
TGCAGTGCTAGAGGCCTAGCGGGAGAACCCTCCTACAATGAGCAGTTCTTC
CSARGLAGEPSYNEQFF
>-|TRBJ1-6|TRBV20-1|-
TGCAGTGCTAGAGATAGGAGGGGACAATGGACGAGTAGTTCACCCCTCCACTTT
CSARDRRGQWTSSSPLHF
>-|TRBJ2-1|TRBV29-1|-
TGCAGCGTTAGAGGGTTTAACAATGAGCAGTTCTTC
CSVRGFNNEQFF